This T cell receptor beta chain appears in the sequencing data of a study of blood T cells in healthy people across ages. Study-level background: The capture of about one barcoded beta molecule per two T cells was achieved by template switching. Whole-study findings and limits: Strong correlation linked observed beta diversity and percent naive T cells.

CDR1 is MNHNS and CDR2 is SASEGT in the germline V gene. V was cut by 0 bases and J by 3 bases, with 12 bases left in between. This CDR3 spans 16 amino acids. In terms of origin and age, donors were healthy Caucasian individuals from Russia aged roughly 6 to 95. Then a second PCR, running roughly 7 to 11 cycles, was carried out with a sample-barcoded 5' primer and a J-beta primer mix. TCRdb used MiXCR to reprocess the 5' RACE reads, holding one entry per CDR3 protein. The sample records 1,300,000 or so distinct CDR3 sequences, approximately 59% being singletons. As regards this clonotype: Its matching antigen is unknown.

The chain carries TRBV6-1 and TRBJ1-5, with D unresolved. The sequenced material came from blood. The TCR originated in a man younger than 35 in good health. The chain's CDR3 is CASSEAWGQINQPQHF. The CDR3 DNA reads TGTGCCAGCAGTGAAGCCTGGGGTCAAATCAATCAGCCCCAGCATTTT.